The clone carrying this TCR beta chain was recorded once. This sample was included in a study of technical replicates of blood from a few donors. Generated by immunoSEQ multiplex PCR, the TCRdb table keeps only in-frame clones and is missing some. The sample lists approximately 75,000 clones, 95% to 98% seen once, with about 0.27% in the top ten. What was sequenced was T cells isolated from PBMCs. This receptor was taken from a human donor in good health.

This CDR3 is CASRYTSGTYNEQFF. CDR3 in DNA: TGTGCCAGCAGATATACTAGCGGGACCTACAATGAGCAGTTCTTC. The chain combines TRBV7-3 with TRBJ2-1, with 10 bases matching TRBD2. With 6 bases clipped from V and 2 bases from J, the junction kept 4 bases outside the gene matches. Per the germline V gene, CDR1 is SGHTA and CDR2 is FQGTGA. The CDR3 sequence is 15 residues long.